This T cell receptor (beta chain) was captured by sequencing in a study of CD8 T cells in Susac syndrome (dated by TCRdb to the late 2010s). Broadly, across the study: Among the sequenced Susac syndrome patients, about six had clinically active disease and under ten were in clinical remission. At the time of blood withdrawal, Susac syndrome patients were either therapy-naive, taking corticosteroids (with some also receiving IVIg), or on IVIg alone. Whether CD8+ T cell activation and differentiation in Susac syndrome was antigen driven was tested using repertoire sequencing.

RNA was extracted using the RNeasy kit, and about 0.5 to 1 ug of the RNA was reverse transcribed with random hexamers. The immunoSEQ multiplex PCR assay, which covers 54 Vbeta and 13 Jbeta segments, was used to amplify TCR beta CDR3 regions. To correct PCR amplification bias, a synthetic template baseline was used for both primer optimization and computational correction. In the authors' own workflow: Reads were annotated to V, D and J genes according to IMGT and were analyzed with immunoSEQ Analyzer, with only productive sequences retained. Clonality was computed as one minus Shannon entropy normalized by log2 of the number of productive unique sequences. For each patient and control, public and private clones were evaluated within the 100 most prevalent clones. Susac-specific clones were defined as absent from healthy and MS cohorts, 850 to 1,300 published viral clones and other ImmuneACCESS disease sequences. TCRdb took the public reads, trimmed them with fastp at Q25, ran MiXCR for clone calling and kept in-frame beta chains. Each record represents a unique CDR3 protein, reported with the most common genes and DNA among its rows. The authors' filters were not applied to this entry. For this sample the table gives about 240,000 distinct CDR3 sequences, of which 90% to 96% were detected only once. The ten most abundant clones make up 0.095% to 0.12% of the sample.

Beyond this particular receptor, the publication reports: The TCR sequencing and HLA analysis was acknowledged to have included a relatively small number of individuals. The CD4+ T cell repertoire of patients with Susac syndrome showed no detectable clonal expansion.

Peripheral blood CD8+ and CD4+ T cells from healthy donors, Susac syndrome patients and multiple sclerosis patients were profiled by high-throughput TCR beta sequencing. The Susac syndrome patients fulfilled recently defined diagnostic criteria for definite or probable disease. Bulk CD8+ and CD4+ T cells were purified by magnetic negative isolation, whereas CD8+ TEMRA cells were enriched by FACS. Blood was collected in EDTA tubes and processed within 24 hours, with PBMCs isolated through density gradient centrifugation. PBMCs destined for TCR sequencing were cryopreserved in liquid nitrogen and later thawed in a 37 °C water bath. The sorted or isolated CD4+, CD8+ and CD8+ TEMRA cells reached a purity of at least 90%. From cysteine to phenylalanine, the CDR3 is 15 amino acids long. Only the CDR3 DNA stays, 45 bases, in frame from base 1. V and J lose 6 bases and 1 base, and a span of 15 bases separates them. The germline V gene gives CDR1 as MGHRA and CDR2 as YSYEKL.

Of note for this clonotype: Its antigen specificity is not known. No per-base quality is available; no much larger clone lies one base away.

Sequencing was carried out using CD4+ T cells from PBMCs. The chain is assembled from TRBV4-1 and TRBJ1-1; the D gene cannot be named for sure. The receptor was isolated from a human donor with Susac syndrome. The CDR3 protein: CASRPARGENTEAFF. The base sequence is TGCGCCAGCAGGCCCGCACGAGGTGAGAACACTGAAGCTTTCTTT.